This TCR beta chain was recorded in a study of blood T cell repertoires in COVID-19. The CDR3 runs 13 residues. Germline CDR1 MNHEY, CDR2 SVGAGI. V lost 6 bases and J lost 2; bases outside the gene matches: 4. Method: immunoSEQ multiplex PCR; TCRdb's copy keeps in-frame clones and lacks some. The sample lists around 100,000 clones; just over 85% were seen once. This rearrangement joins TRBV6-5 to TRBJ2-7; 7 bases fit TRBD1. The sequenced material came from peripheral blood. The TCR comes from a human donor in a cohort sampled during active COVID-19. CDR3 region: CASSPTGTYEQYF. CDR3 DNA sequence: TGTGCCAGCAGCCCGACAGGGACCTACGAGCAGTACTTC.